Listed here are 17 T cell receptor beta chains from one sample, sequenced in a study of blood T cell repertoires in COVID-19. The data were produced by immunoSEQ multiplex PCR, yet TCRdb's version contains in-frame clones alone and is incomplete. The data show 150,000 to 200,000 clones, 87% seen once. The sequenced sample was peripheral blood. These receptors were collected from a man aged 35 to 55 with active or convalescent COVID-19.

The chain is built from TRBV10-3 and TRBJ2-5; 12 bases line up with TRBD2. V lost 8 bases and J lost 1; bases outside the gene matches: 2. Germline lookup yields CDR1 ENHRY and CDR2 SYGVKD. This CDR3 comprises 14 residues. The CDR3 DNA sequence: TGTGCCATCCGGACTAGCGGGGCCCAAGAGACCCAGTACTTC. Residues: CAIRTSGAQETQYF.

The sample holds one count of this clone. J is TRBJ1-5 and V is TRBV6-5, with TRBD1 identical over 10 bases. Germline lookup yields CDR1 MNHEY and CDR2 SVGAGI. The CDR3 is 14 residues long. V gave up 6 bases and J gave up 6 bases; unmatched junction bases: 5. The CDR3, as DNA: TGTGCCAGCAGCTGGGACAGGGGAAGTCAGCCCCAGCATTTT. Encoded protein: CASSWDRGSQPQHF.

This sequence joins TRBV9 and TRBJ1-1; D not resolved. The CDR3 is 16 amino acids. The germline gives CDR1 SGDLS, CDR2 YYNGEE. V lost 0 bases and J lost 0, with 12 bases in between. In DNA form, the CDR3 reads TGTGCCAGCAGCGTAGATAGTACAGCCTTGAACACTGAAGCTTTCTTT. Protein: CASSVDSTALNTEAFF.

This rearrangement joins TRBV7-6 to TRBJ2-3; no reliable D call. CDR1 SGHVS and CDR2 FNYEAQ come from the germline V gene. Between the trimmed V and J ends, which lost 4 bases and 5 bases, there was a span of 4 bases. The CDR3 spans 11 residues. The CDR3 spells CASSSEDTQYF. The CDR3 nucleotides are TGTGCCAGCAGCTCAGAAGATACGCAGTATTTT.

The chain couples TRBV7-9 to TRBJ1-6; 8 nucleotides line up with TRBD1. CDR1 and CDR2 from the germline V gene are SEHNR and FQNEAQ (reference sequence). The CDR3 loop spans 14 amino acids. The ends lost 5 bases at V and 7 bases at J; junction bases unmatched: 4. The CDR3 protein is CASSQTGENSPLHF. CDR3 bases: TGTGCCAGCAGCCAGACAGGGGAGAATTCACCCCTCCACTTT.

CDR3 in DNA: TGTGCCAGCAGCCTGACTAGTGGTGCCATCAATCAGCCCCAGCATTTT. This encodes CASSLTSGAINQPQHF. The chain is built from TRBV7-9 and TRBJ1-5; no definite D call. V gave up 5 bases and J gave up 3 bases, with 17 bases separating them. The CDR3 has 16 amino acids. Per the germline V gene, CDR1 is SEHNR and CDR2 is FQNEAQ (reference sequence).

This chain joins TRBV6-5 and TRBJ1-2; 9 nucleotides match TRBD1. From germline, CDR1 is MNHEY and CDR2 SVGAGI. The J segment lost 3 bases and the V segment lost 5 bases, leaving 7 bases of the junction unmatched. CDR3 size: 15 residues. CDR3 coding DNA: TGTGCCAGCAGTACGGGGACAGGGTGGGACTATGGCTACACCTTC. Translated, it gives CASSTGTGWDYGYTF.

The V call is TRBV4-1, the J call TRBJ2-5; D gene uncertain. Per the germline V gene, CDR1 is MGHRA and CDR2 is YSYEKL. The CDR3 is 15 residues long. With 1 base removed from V and 4 bases from J, the gap between germline ends came to 13 bases. The CDR3 sequence is CASSQVALGPETQYF. CDR3 DNA: TGCGCCAGCAGCCAAGTAGCTCTTGGCCCAGAGACCCAGTACTTC.

The gene calls are TRBV6-5 and TRBJ1-1; weak D call: TRBD1 (6 bases). Trimming removed 3 bases from V and 7 bases from J, with 12 bases in between. This CDR3 contains 13 residues. CDR1 is MNHEY, CDR2 SVGAGI, per germline. The CDR3 nucleotides read TGTGCCAGCAGTTATAATTCAGGGGTTGAAGCTTTCTTT. As protein: CASSYNSGVEAFF.

CDR3 nucleotide sequence: TGCGCCAGCAGCTCGACCGCGGCTCTGAACACTGAAGCTTTCTTT. This codes for CASSSTAALNTEAFF. J is TRBJ1-1 and V is TRBV5-1, with unresolved D. The CDR3 has 15 residues. Germline CDR1 SGHRS, CDR2 YFSETQ. Trimming left V 3 bases short and J 0 bases short, with 12 bases between.

The J gene is TRBJ1-2, the V gene TRBV6-6, with D hard to call. The CDR3 is 13 amino acids. Per the germline V gene, CDR1 is MNHNY and CDR2 is SVGAGI (reference sequence). Trimming took off 5 bases at V and 8 bases at J, with 15 bases between the two ends. The CDR3 protein is CASSPSNLRGYTF. CDR3 DNA: TGTGCCAGCAGTCCCTCGAACCTGCGGGGCTACACCTTC.

This rearrangement joins TRBV7-9 to TRBJ2-7; a weak D match, TRBD1 (6 bases). Germline CDR1 SEHNR, CDR2 FQNEAQ (reference sequence). The CDR3 runs to 12 residues. Trimming cost V 4 bases and J 9 bases, with 13 bases left between them. CDR3 amino acids: CASSYAVGAQYF. The CDR3 DNA reads as TGTGCCAGCAGCTACGCTGTGGGGGCGCAGTACTTC. Looking up the rest from reference TRBV7-9 and TRBJ2-7 gives the full variable domain: DTGVSQNPRHKITKRGQNVTFRCDPISEHNRLYWYRQTLGQGPEFLTYFQNEAQLEKSRLLSDRFSAERPKGSFSTLEIQRTEQGDSAMYLCASSYAVGAQYFGPGTRLTVT.

The gene calls are TRBV9 and TRBJ1-1; tentatively, D is TRBD1 (6 bases). CDR1 SGDLS and CDR2 YYNGEE come from the germline V gene. The CDR3 covers 15 residues. Trimming cost V 3 bases and J 0 bases, with 12 bases left between them. CDR3 sequence (DNA): TGTGCCAGCAGCGCCACCAGGGGAATGAACACTGAAGCTTTCTTT. This translates into CASSATRGMNTEAFF.

This chain joins TRBV19 and TRBJ1-5; 7 bases line up with TRBD1. V shed 1 base and J 6 bases; nucleotides not matched to a gene: 3. Germline V CDR1 and CDR2: LNHDA, SQIVND (reference sequence). This CDR3 has 14 residues. Written as DNA, the CDR3 is TGTGCCAGTAGTATAGCGGCAGGGGGTCAGCCCCAGCATTTT. This encodes CASSIAAGGQPQHF.

This chain uses TRBV7-9 with TRBJ2-5; 8 bases are shared with TRBD2. The CDR3 is 13 residues long. V lost 8 bases to trimming and J lost 3 bases; unmatched junction nucleotides: 5. Germline CDR1 and CDR2: SEHNR and FQNEAQ (reference sequence). Here the CDR3 reads CASGRAGEETQYF. The CDR3 DNA follows: TGTGCCAGCGGGCGAGCGGGAGAAGAGACCCAGTACTTC.

V gene TRBV27 combines with J gene TRBJ1-5; TRBD1 aligns across 7 bases. The CDR3 runs to 12 residues. V gave up 5 bases and J gave up 9 bases; unmatched junction bases: 4. Germline V gives CDR1 MNHEY, CDR2 SMNVEV (reference sequence). In DNA form, the CDR3 reads TGTGCCAGCAGTCCCCAGGGGGGGCCCCAGCATTTT. This gives the protein CASSPQGGPQHF.

The rearrangement joins TRBV10-3 to TRBJ1-5, with unresolved D. V lost 10 bases to trimming and J lost 1 base, with 17 bases between them. The germline V gene has CDR1 ENHRY and CDR2 SYGVKD. The CDR3 loop spans 15 amino acids. Here the CDR3 DNA reads TGTGCCACCCTCCAGGCGGGGTCGAGCAATCAGCCCCAGCATTTT. This encodes CATLQAGSSNQPQHF.